The 14 T cell receptor beta chains reported below all come from one sample, sequenced in a study of blood T cell repertoires in COVID-19. Measured with immunoSEQ multiplex PCR; TCRdb has only the in-frame clones, and not every one. The data contain about 200,000 clones, about nine tenths of them singletons. The sequenced sample was PBMCs or T cells enriched from blood (not recorded which). The receptors here all came from a woman aged 25 to 45 with acute COVID-19.

The rearrangement links TRBV29-1 to TRBJ2-3; 9 bases are a match to TRBD2. V trimming: 3 bases; J trimming: 5 bases; junction bases outside the gene matches: 9. CDR1 is SQVTM and CDR2 is ANQGSEA in the germline V gene. The CDR3 extends over 15 amino acids. Here the CDR3 reads CSVEAGTSPRDTQYF. The CDR3 bases are TGCAGCGTTGAGGCCGGGACTAGCCCCAGAGATACGCAGTATTTT.

The chain carries TRBV9 and TRBJ1-3; 8 nucleotides align to TRBD1. The CDR3 has 15 residues. Looked up from germline, CDR1 is SGDLS and CDR2 is YYNGEE. V lost 4 bases, J lost 3 bases, and 6 bases stayed unmatched. In nucleotides, the CDR3 is TGTGCCAGCAGCCCTCGGACAGGGCATGGAAACACCATATATTTT. This translates into CASSPRTGHGNTIYF.

V usage is TRBV5-1 and J usage is TRBJ1-2; D is undetermined. Germline V gene data show CDR1 as SGHRS and CDR2 as YFSETQ. V shed 4 bases and J shed 3 bases, with 7 bases lying between them. The length of the CDR3 is 12 residues. The CDR3 coding sequence is TGCGCCAGCAGCGCGGAGGACTATGGCTACACCTTC. Amino acids: CASSAEDYGYTF.

V is TRBV19 and J is TRBJ2-7, with D tentatively TRBD1 (6 bases). The germline V gene has CDR1 LNHDA and CDR2 SQIVND (reference sequence). This CDR3 has 14 amino acids. The V end lost 3 bases, the J end lost 1 base, and 10 bases lay between the germline ends. The CDR3 loop reads CASSMVQGSYEQYF. In nucleotides, the CDR3 is TGTGCCAGTAGTATGGTACAGGGTTCCTACGAGCAGTACTTC.

The rearrangement links TRBV28 to TRBJ1-4, with a possible D match to TRBD1 (6 bases). Germline CDR1 and CDR2: MDHEN and SYDVKM. Trimming left V 4 bases short and J 8 bases short, with 14 bases between. The CDR3 sequence is 14 residues long. The CDR3 region is CASSSPGADEKLFF. DNA of the CDR3: TGTGCCAGCAGTTCACCAGGGGCGGACGAAAAACTGTTTTTT.

This chain uses TRBV2 with TRBJ2-1, with 8 bases identical to TRBD1. Germline CDR1 and CDR2: SNHLY and FYNNEI. The CDR3 extends over 14 amino acids. The J segment lost 5 bases and the V segment lost 9 bases, leaving 9 bases of the junction unmatched. For the CDR3, the DNA is TGTGCCAGTCCTCGGGACAGGATCAACAATGAGCAGTTCTTC. Translation gives CASPRDRINNEQFF. Together with reference TRBV2 and TRBJ2-1, the CDR3 gives the full variable domain: EPEVTQTPSHQVTQMGQEVILRCVPISNHLYFYWYRQILGQKVEFLVSFYNNEISEKSEIFDDQFSVERPDGSNFTLKIRSTKLEDSAMYFCASPRDRINNEQFFGPGTRLTVL.

J is TRBJ2-3 and V is TRBV29-1; D not certain. The CDR3 is made up of 12 amino acids. V was shortened by 2 bases and J by 6 bases, with 9 bases between the two germline ends. Germline CDR1 SQVTM, CDR2 ANQGSEA. CDR3 coding DNA: TGCAGCGTTGAAACGGGTACCGATACGCAGTATTTT. Translating it yields CSVETGTDTQYF.

This clone was seen just once. This chain's CDR3 is CASSVSGESYEQYF. CDR3 DNA: TGTGCCAGCAGCGTATCAGGGGAGTCCTACGAGCAGTACTTC. The chain has TRBV9 and TRBJ2-7; a weak D match, TRBD1 (6 bases). The CDR3 has 14 residues. Germline lookup yields CDR1 SGDLS and CDR2 YYNGEE. V lost 1 base, J lost 1 base, and 9 bases lay in between.

This chain links TRBV27 with TRBJ2-1; 7 nucleotides line up with TRBD2. The V segment lost 6 bases and the J segment 4 bases; nucleotides outside the gene matches: 9. Germline CDR1 is MNHEY and CDR2 is SMNVEV (reference sequence). The CDR3 totals 15 residues. Here the CDR3 reads CASSFDSGLYNEQFF. The CDR3 DNA reads TGTGCCAGCAGCTTCGACTCGGGACTATACAATGAGCAGTTCTTC.

Details on this clone: The sample holds other DNA sequences that translate to the same CDR3. The chain recombines TRBV15 with TRBJ2-7, with 9 bases fitting TRBD2. Per the germline V gene, CDR1 is LNHNV and CDR2 is YYDKDF (reference sequence). The CDR3 loop spans 14 amino acids. Trimming at V came to 5 bases and at J to 6 bases, leaving 8 bases not matched to a gene. The CDR3 region has the DNA TGTGCCACCAGCCGCGGGGGGGGGCTCGGCGAGCAGTACTTC. Amino acids: CATSRGGGLGEQYF.

J is TRBJ1-2 and V is TRBV6-5; possibly TRBD1 for D (6 bases). The ends were cut back, 7 bases at V and 8 bases at J, with 20 bases in the middle. Looked up from germline, CDR1 is MNHEY and CDR2 is SVGAGI. This CDR3 has 14 residues. The CDR3 here is CASIGTQGGRGYTF. The CDR3 DNA is TGTGCCAGCATCGGAACACAGGGTGGTAGGGGCTACACCTTC.

In its sample, this clone was seen a few times. This chain joins TRBV12-3 or TRBV12-4 and TRBJ1-2, with D unclear. V was pared by 2 bases and J by 8 bases, with 9 bases between. The CDR3 consists of 12 residues. DNA for the CDR3: TGTGCCAGCAGTTTATATAATTTAGGCTACACCTTC. This encodes CASSLYNLGYTF.

The chain joins TRBV5-1 to TRBJ2-2, with TRBD2 as a possible D gene (5 bases). Germline V lookup: CDR1 SGHRS, CDR2 YFSETQ. V lost 4 bases and J lost 2, with 15 bases in between. The CDR3 is made up of 16 amino acids. CDR3 sequence: CASSPSEGGNTGELFF. CDR3 DNA sequence: TGCGCCAGCAGCCCCTCTGAGGGTGGAAACACCGGGGAGCTGTTTTTT.

The chain recombines TRBV7-6 with TRBJ2-2, with TRBD2 identical over 8 bases. The CDR3 has 16 amino acids. The trim removed 5 bases at V and 1 base at J, leaving 6 bases unmatched. The V gene's germline CDR1 is SGHVS and CDR2 FNYEAQ. DNA of the CDR3: TGTGCCAGCAGCGCATCGACTAGCGTGAACACCGGGGAGCTGTTTTTT. Protein sequence: CASSASTSVNTGELFF. The variable domain in full, with the rest retrieved from reference TRBV7-6 and TRBJ2-2, is GAGVSQSPRYKVTKRGQDVALRCDPISGHVSLYWYRQALGQGPEFLTYFNYEAQQDKSGLPNDRFSAERPEGSISTLTIQRTEQRDSAMYRCASSASTSVNTGELFFGEGSRLTVL.